Shown below are 20 T cell receptor beta chains from a single sample sequenced in a study of neoadjuvant anti-PD-1 for oral cavity cancer. As for time point: after neoadjuvant nivolumab, at surgical resection. TCRdb keeps only in-frame clones here, not all; method: immunoSEQ multiplex PCR. Of approximately 68,000 clones detected, 85% to 90% appear once; the ten largest clones hold 2.5% to 3%. Sequencing used PBMCs, obtained after nivolumab (anti-PD-1) treatment. All receptors come from a person between 40 and 79 years old with oral cavity squamous cell carcinoma.

The table lists this clone with a few counts. The genes are TRBV2 and TRBJ1-5; a weak D match, TRBD1 (6 bases). CDR1 SNHLY and CDR2 FYNNEI come from the germline V gene. V lost 6 bases and J lost 5, with 23 bases in between. The CDR3 is made up of 17 amino acids. This CDR3 reads CASRSAPAGAFHQPQHF. The DNA of the CDR3 is TGTGCCAGCAGGTCTGCTCCGGCAGGGGCTTTCCATCAGCCCCAGCATTTT.

The rearrangement uses TRBV7-9 and TRBJ2-6; D remains ambiguous. Per the germline V gene, CDR1 is SEHNR and CDR2 is FQNEAQ (reference sequence). V was pared by 3 bases and J by 0 bases, with 12 bases between. There are 17 residues in the CDR3. As DNA, the CDR3 is TGTGCCAGCAGCTTGGAAGGACGGCTCTCTGGGGCCAACGTCCTGACTTTC. Translation gives CASSLEGRLSGANVLTF.

The rearrangement uses TRBV7-9 and TRBJ2-5; TRBD1 is a possible D gene (5 bases). The CDR3 extends over 14 amino acids. CDR1 and CDR2 from the germline V gene are SEHNR and FQNEAQ (reference sequence). The V and J ends lost 6 bases and 2 bases respectively, with 13 bases between them. The CDR3 here is CASRASRTQETQYF. CDR3 DNA sequence: TGTGCCAGCAGAGCCTCAAGGACACAAGAGACCCAGTACTTC.

The chain joins TRBV19 to TRBJ1-5; 12 bases agree with TRBD1. With V trimmed by 6 bases and J by 4 bases, 10 bases remained unmatched. There are 17 residues in the CDR3. CDR1 and CDR2 (germline): LNHDA, SQIVND (reference sequence). The CDR3 here is CASSNNPGQGANQPQHF. CDR3 coding DNA: TGTGCCAGTAGCAACAATCCGGGACAGGGGGCTAATCAGCCCCAGCATTTT. The variable domain in full, completed from reference TRBV19 and TRBJ1-5, reads DGGITQSPKYLFRKEGQNVTLSCEQNLNHDAMYWYRQDPGQGLRLIYYSQIVNDFQKGDIAEGYSVSREKKESFPLTVTSAQKNPTAFYLCASSNNPGQGANQPQHFGDGTRLSIL.

The chain combines TRBV2 with TRBJ2-1; D is ambiguous. Trimming cost V 5 bases and J 1 base, with 12 bases left between them. In germline, CDR1 is SNHLY, CDR2 FYNNEI. This CDR3 contains 15 residues. CDR3 sequence (DNA): TGTGCCAGCAGTATCACGGTGAGGTCCTACAATGAGCAGTTCTTC. Protein sequence: CASSITVRSYNEQFF.

The rearrangement joins TRBV20-1 to TRBJ2-7; D remains unclear. The CDR3 is 9 amino acids. The V end lost 8 bases, the J end lost 6 bases, and 8 bases lay between the germline ends. Germline V gives CDR1 DFQATT, CDR2 SNEGSKA (reference sequence). In DNA, the CDR3 is TGCAGTCCTCCGGGCGAGCAGTACTTC. It specifies CSPPGEQYF.

The CDR3 region is CASKLLAGLYEQYF. The CDR3 bases are TGCGCCAGCAAGCTACTAGCGGGTCTCTACGAGCAGTACTTC. This chain connects TRBV5-1 to TRBJ2-7; 9 bases align to TRBD2. The CDR3 has 14 amino acids. V dropped 6 bases and J dropped 3; count of bases not matched to a gene: 7. Per the germline V gene, CDR1 is SGHRS and CDR2 is YFSETQ.

The chain combines TRBV30 with TRBJ1-1; 12 nucleotides match TRBD1. There are 13 residues in the CDR3. J lost 0 bases, V lost 8 bases, and 1 base had no gene match. Germline CDR1 reads GTSNPN; CDR2 reads SVGIG (reference sequence). As DNA, the CDR3 is TGTGCCGGGACAGGGGGCATGAACACTGAAGCTTTCTTT. This encodes CAGTGGMNTEAFF.

The chain carries TRBV6-1 and TRBJ2-4; 10 positions agree with TRBD2. Germline CDR1 reads MNHNS; CDR2 reads SASEGT. The CDR3 spans 20 residues. V dropped 3 bases and J dropped 8; count of bases not matched to a gene: 22. The CDR3 spells CASSELPVGVAGGLGDIQYF. The CDR3 DNA reads TGTGCCAGCAGTGAGCTCCCCGTGGGCGTAGCGGGGGGATTGGGAGACATTCAGTACTTC.

The chain has TRBV25-1 and TRBJ2-7, with D uncertain. CDR1 MGHDK and CDR2 SYGVNS come from the germline V gene. The CDR3 is made up of 15 amino acids. V was trimmed by 1 base and J by 3 bases, leaving 13 bases between them. CDR3 region: CASSESGAASYEQYF. Written as DNA, the CDR3 is TGTGCCAGCAGTGAATCCGGCGCCGCCAGCTACGAGCAGTACTTC.

The gene calls are TRBV9 and TRBJ2-7; 9 bases are shared with TRBD1. Germline V gene lookup returns CDR1 SGDLS and CDR2 YYNGEE. V gave up 2 bases and J gave up 3 bases; unmatched junction bases: 6. The length of the CDR3 is 15 residues. CDR3 in amino acids: CASSVSGTGSYEQYF. The DNA of the CDR3 is TGTGCCAGCAGCGTTTCCGGGACAGGGAGCTACGAGCAGTACTTC.

The chain joins TRBV5-4 to TRBJ2-5; 10 bases agree with TRBD2. Germline V gene lookup returns CDR1 SGHNT and CDR2 YYREEE (reference sequence). J lost 0 bases, V lost 1 base, and 3 bases had no gene match. CDR3 size: 16 residues. CDR3 region: CASSLLLAGNQETQYF. CDR3 DNA sequence: TGTGCCAGCAGCTTGCTACTAGCGGGGAACCAAGAGACCCAGTACTTC.

As regards this clone: The junction does not match germline at one end; this may be a read error. The chain uses TRBV9 and TRBJ2-6, with D maybe TRBD2 (5 bases). This CDR3 is 16 amino acids long. CDR1 is SGDLS and CDR2 is YYNGEE in the germline V gene. The CDR3 is CATSESSGSGANVLTF. In DNA form, the CDR3 reads TGTGCCACCAGCGAATCCTCGGGGTCTGGGGCCAACGTCCTGACTTTC.

The rearrangement links TRBV5-1 to TRBJ2-3; no reliable D call. Germline lookup yields CDR1 SGHRS and CDR2 YFSETQ. This CDR3 is 13 amino acids long. V gave up 3 bases and J gave up 4 bases, with 9 bases separating them. CDR3 sequence: CASSWAKSDTQYF. The CDR3 DNA is TGCGCCAGCAGCTGGGCCAAATCAGATACGCAGTATTTT.

The chain has TRBV6-5 and TRBJ2-7, with TRBD2 matching over 9 bases. This CDR3 contains 16 residues. After removal of 2 bases from V and 2 bases from J, the junction contained 7 bases not matched to a gene. Germline V gene sequence: CDR1 MNHEY, CDR2 SVGAGI. CDR3: CASSYSYRLAAYEQYF. CDR3 sequence (DNA): TGTGCCAGCAGTTACAGTTATCGACTAGCGGCCTACGAGCAGTACTTC.

The chain employs TRBV5-4 and TRBJ2-7; the D is unclear. Trimming cost V 3 bases and J 5 bases, with 6 bases left between them. Germline V gives CDR1 SGHNT, CDR2 YYREEE (reference sequence). The CDR3 sequence is 11 residues long. The DNA of the CDR3 is TGTGCCAGCAGCTGGGGAAACGAGCAGTACTTC. Protein: CASSWGNEQYF.

The V gene is TRBV4-1, the J gene TRBJ1-1; no firm D call. This CDR3 spans 16 amino acids. V dropped 6 bases and J dropped 0 bases, with 17 bases sitting between them. Per the germline V gene, CDR1 is MGHRA and CDR2 is YSYEKL. The CDR3 DNA reads as TGCGCCAGCAGTCCCAACCCTACGGCCATGAACACTGAAGCTTTCTTT. As protein: CASSPNPTAMNTEAFF.

The rearrangement uses TRBV7-9 and TRBJ2-5, with no clear D. This CDR3 comprises 13 residues. The V end was cut by 6 bases, the J end by 5 bases, with 13 bases between. Germline loops: CDR1 SEHNR, CDR2 FQNEAQ (reference sequence). CDR3 DNA sequence: TGTGCCAGCAGAGATCATAATGGGGAGACCCAGTACTTC. Its protein product is CASRDHNGETQYF.

This chain connects TRBV2 to TRBJ1-5; 8 bases map to TRBD1. This CDR3 is built from 14 residues. Germline V gives CDR1 SNHLY, CDR2 FYNNEI. The ends lost 7 bases at V and 6 bases at J; junction bases unmatched: 8. For the CDR3, the DNA is TGTGCCAGCACACTCGGACAGGGTGGTCAGCCCCAGCATTTT. Translated, it gives CASTLGQGGQPQHF.

The rearrangement uses TRBV13 and TRBJ2-1; D perhaps matches TRBD1 (5 bases). V was pared by 0 bases and J by 6 bases, with 6 bases between. This CDR3 contains 13 residues. The germline gives CDR1 PRHDT, CDR2 FYEKMQ (reference sequence). The DNA for the CDR3 is TGTGCCAGCAGCTTAGGGACAGTCAATGAGCAGTTCTTC. The encoded protein is CASSLGTVNEQFF. Full variable domain (missing parts from reference TRBV13 and TRBJ2-1): AAGVIQSPRHLIKEKRETATLKCYPIPRHDTVYWYQQGPGQDPQFLISFYEKMQSDKGSIPDRFSAQQFSDYHSELNMSSLELGDSALYFCASSLGTVNEQFFGPGTRLTVL.